What follows describes a single T cell receptor (beta chain). The V end was cut by 4 bases, the J end by 0 bases, with 14 bases between. CDR3 length: 15 residues. Per germline, CDR1 SGHRS and CDR2 YFSETQ. Sequencing used immunoSEQ multiplex PCR; TCRdb keeps in-frame clones, though not all of them. The table lists fewer than 100,000 clones, about four fifths of them singletons, with roughly 4.8% in the top ten. This specimen comes from a study of cytotoxic CD8 clonotypes in ibrutinib-treated CLL. Overall study: Productive templates per sample averaged approximately 250,000; productive rearrangements, 85,000 to 95,000.

This chain links TRBV5-1 with TRBJ2-7, with D possibly being TRBD1 or TRBD2 (5 bases each). The source of this sequence is a human donor with chronic lymphocytic leukemia. The specimen comprised PBMCs, sampled after 12 months of ibrutinib treatment. The CDR3 DNA reads as TGCGCCAGCAGCGAAACGGGACGGAGCTCCTACGAGCAGTACTTC. This gives the protein CASSETGRSSYEQYF.